What follows describes a single T cell receptor beta chain. The germline V and J ends were trimmed by 10 bases and 0 bases, with 9 bases remaining between them. Germline V gene sequence: CDR1 MNHEY, CDR2 SMNVEV (reference sequence). The CDR3 is 12 amino acids. These data come from a study of identical twins. Unique molecular identifiers were present on cDNA, and template switching added a universal primer site. Via MiXCR, TCRdb re-called the 5' RACE reads, giving one row per CDR3 protein. The sample lists some 190,000 distinct CDR3 sequences; 15% to 20% were seen once. The same data also went into a second study, on T cells expressing NK-cell markers. According to that study: HCMV seropositivity marked seven of the eight sequenced donors; one was seronegative. CD8+ T cells in over five donors included dominant NKG2C+ clonotypes at roughly 1.0-7.0%.

Sequencing input: CD8+ T cells sorted from blood. The receptor's source is a woman between 18 and 29 years old in good health. J is TRBJ1-1 and V is TRBV27, with D unclear. This CDR3 reads CATRGLNTEAFF. The DNA for the CDR3 is TGTGCCACCCGGGGTTTGAACACTGAAGCTTTCTTT.